This T cell receptor beta chain was identified during a study of T-cell memory formation after mild COVID-19 (dated by TCRdb to the early 2020s). As for the study more broadly: TCR sequence clusters from the two donors were largely donor specific. T-cell clones expanding and contracting after mild COVID-19 in two donors were tracked by longitudinal TCRalpha and TCRbeta repertoire sequencing. Two young, previously healthy adult volunteers made up the cohort, one male and one female.

The table lists this clonotype with a few counts. The target of this receptor is not known. Within one base of it there is no much larger clone, and no base qualities were kept. These reads were obtained on an Illumina NovaSeq 6000. TCRalpha and TCRbeta cDNA libraries were constructed by 5'RACE with constant-segment primers, with sample barcodes and unique molecular identifiers being introduced. Trizol reagent was used to extract RNA from every sample. Libraries were amplified in two PCR steps, with a second sample barcode and Illumina TruSeq adapters added in the second step. Libraries were sequenced on an Illumina NovaSeq with 2 x 150 bp paired-end reads. Under the source paper's analysis protocol: Reads were demultiplexed and collapsed into UMI-guided consensus sequences with migec v1.2.7. Using mixcr v2.1.11, UMI consensuses were aligned to TRA and TRB V and J templates and then assembled into clonotypes. Expanded or contracted clonotypes were those called significant by both edgeR and NoisET, with noise models trained on biological replicates. For edgeR calls, the cutoffs were a false discovery rate-adjusted p below 0.01 and a log2 fold-change threshold of 1. As an exploratory analysis of dynamics, PCA with hierarchical clustering was applied to max-normalized trajectories of the 1000 most abundant clonotypes. Separately sequenced CD4+ and CD8+ repertoires were used to assign the CD4 or CD8 phenotype of responding clones. The raw public reads went through TCRdb reprocessing: fastp at Q25, MiXCR clone calling, in-frame beta chains kept. Identical CDR3 protein sequences are pooled into one entry, listed with their most common genes and DNA. These V and J calls derive from TCRdb rather than the authors' analysis. Present in this sample are 550,000 to 650,000 distinct CDR3 sequences, around 16% of which were seen just once. The ten largest clonotypes hold 8.1% of the sample.

Ficoll-Paque density gradient centrifugation was used to isolate PBMCs. What the research found in general, with its limitations: Only a couple of mild cases were covered in the study, and larger cohorts including severe cases with pre-infection samples were considered necessary. Balanced CD4/CD8 phenotypes were observed for clones contracting from day 15 to 85, whereas a bias towards CD4+ was observed for a second wave of clones expanding from day 15 to 37. Some responding clones were detected in pre-infection memory, which suggested that pre-existing cross-reactive memory T cells had joined the SARS-CoV-2 response. SARS-CoV-2 specificity was not confirmed for the second-wave clones peaking on day 37. Contracting CD4+ clones turned up mainly in the CM and EM memory subsets, whereas EMRA was where CD8+ clones were enriched.

Its CDR3 holds 13 amino acids, cysteine through phenylalanine. CDR3 DNA only is kept here, 39 bases in frame from base 1. The germline V gene specifies SGHRS as CDR1 and YFSETQ as CDR2. At the junction V is shortened by 5 bases and J by 4 bases, with 9 bases in between. The sequencing input was PBMCs or a T cell subset sorted from them (not recorded which). The chain was built from TRBV5-1 and TRBJ2-2, and the D gene may be TRBD2, 5 bases matching. This clonotype originated in an adult woman who had mild COVID-19 (a few samples of this study predate the infection). The sample titles of this study are shuffled in the database, so cell type and time point are left out; the donor was told from shared clones. This receptor carries the CDR3 CASSRTSTGELFF. The nucleotide sequence is given as TGCGCCAGCAGTCGCACTAGCACCGGGGAGCTGTTTTTT.